The TCR beta chain under discussion was sequenced for a study of shared clonotypes between healthy human individuals. TCRdb's copy holds only in-frame clones and misses some; the assay was immunoSEQ multiplex PCR. The data show 1.5 million to 1.9 million clones, 98% seen once. The donor cohort consisted entirely of Caucasian adults residing in Nashville, Tennessee. Trimming shortened V by 3 bases and J by 0 bases, and 12 bases separated the two germline ends. Germline V gives CDR1 SGHTA, CDR2 FQGNSA. This CDR3 comprises 15 residues. The TCR originated in a man aged 25-45 years in good health. Sequenced material: naive CD4+ T cells sorted from blood. Subset indicated: CD45RA+ positively selected. The chain carries TRBV7-2 and TRBJ2-7, with unresolved D. CDR3 loop: CASSFLIHGSYEQYF. CDR3 DNA sequence: TGTGCCAGCAGCTTCCTGATTCACGGCTCCTACGAGCAGTACTTC.